The entry that follows covers one T cell receptor (beta chain) sequence. The antigen remains undetermined. Time point given: baseline pretreatment blood. As for treatment: 15 Gy SBRT to primary tumor, nephrectomy 4 weeks later. This renal cell carcinoma was of the clear cell type. The repertoire was sequenced with immunoSEQ multiplex PCR; TCRdb's copy has only in-frame clones and lacks some. The sample yields 140,000 to 150,000 clones, about 85% seen once. These data come from a study of radiation and T cells in renal cell carcinoma. On the study more broadly: Nephrectomy followed 15 Gy stereotactic body radiation by 4 weeks.

Study outcomes and limitations: From baseline, blood top tumor clonotypes peaked at 2 weeks post-radiation. Pretreatment tumor biopsies were lacking, so baseline clonotypes are unknown.

The germline V gene encodes CDR1 SGHDT and CDR2 YYEEEE. The CDR3 extends over 15 amino acids. V dropped 0 bases and J dropped 6 bases, with 16 bases sitting between them. The V and J genes are TRBV5-6 and TRBJ2-7; D possibly matches TRBD1 or TRBD2 (6 bases each). This specimen was blood, taken from a patient whose treatment included radiotherapy and nephrectomy. The sequence was collected from a woman in her 70s with renal cell carcinoma. The CDR3 DNA sequence: TGTGCCAGCAGCTTGGGGCTCGGGGGCGTACCCGAGCAGTACTTC. As protein: CASSLGLGGVPEQYF.